The clone carrying this TCR beta chain was seen at least ten times. The antigen is unknown. The junction departs from the called germline gene at one end, perhaps through a read error. This CDR3 is built from 13 residues. Germline loops: CDR1 SSHAT, CDR2 FNYEAQ (reference sequence). The record originates from a study of post-analysis software for immune sequencing data. General study points: In patients, about 5 TRBV segments were more frequent than in controls, with TRBV5-6, TRBV5-1 and TRBV20-1 among them.

Unique molecular identifiers featured in each of the TCR beta cDNA libraries. TCRdb re-called the PCR reads through MiXCR, storing one row per CDR3 protein. The sample includes hundreds of thousands of distinct CDR3 sequences, 25% to 30% of them seen just once. The chain uses TRBV7-7 and TRBJ2-3; D is unclear. Sequencing was done on a sample of blood. This receptor was identified in a girl between 5 and 17 years old with multiple sclerosis. In DNA, the CDR3 is TGTGCTAGCAGCCCCCGACATACAGATACGCAGTATTTT. It encodes CASSPRHTDTQYF.